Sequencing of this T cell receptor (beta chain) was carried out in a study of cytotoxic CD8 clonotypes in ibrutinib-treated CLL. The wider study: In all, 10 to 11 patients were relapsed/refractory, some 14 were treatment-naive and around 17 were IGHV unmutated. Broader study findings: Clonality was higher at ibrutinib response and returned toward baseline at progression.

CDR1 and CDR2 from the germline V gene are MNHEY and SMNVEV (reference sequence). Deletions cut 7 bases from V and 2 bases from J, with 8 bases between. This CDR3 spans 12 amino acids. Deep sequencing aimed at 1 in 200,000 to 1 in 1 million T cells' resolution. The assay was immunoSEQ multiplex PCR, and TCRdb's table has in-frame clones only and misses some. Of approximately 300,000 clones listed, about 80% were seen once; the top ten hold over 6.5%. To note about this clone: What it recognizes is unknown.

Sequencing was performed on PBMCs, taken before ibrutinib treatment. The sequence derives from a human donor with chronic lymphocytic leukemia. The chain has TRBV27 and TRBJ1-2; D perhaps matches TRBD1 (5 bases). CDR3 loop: CASKTANYGYTF. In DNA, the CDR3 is TGTGCCAGCAAGACAGCGAACTATGGCTACACCTTC.